The 7 T cell receptor beta chains in this list originate from one sample, sequenced in a study of OX40 agonist ivuxolimab in advanced cancers. Here immunoSEQ multiplex PCR was the method, and the copy in TCRdb shows in-frame clones only, minus some. The data contain more than 50,000 clones, just over 85% of them singletons. Here the sequenced sample was CD4+ or CD8+ T cells sorted from blood, taken in a trial of the OX40 agonist ivuxolimab. Every receptor here comes from an adult with an advanced solid tumor such as melanoma, head and neck, liver or kidney cancer.

The chain has TRBV7-9 and TRBJ2-6; possible D gene TRBD2, 6 bases. Trimming removed 3 bases at V and 0 bases at J, with 6 bases between. This CDR3 has 15 residues. The germline gives CDR1 SEHNR, CDR2 FQNEAQ (reference sequence). The CDR3: CASSLRGSGANVLTF. CDR3 nucleotide sequence: TGTGCCAGCAGCTTGCGGGGCTCTGGGGCCAACGTCCTGACTTTC. Filled out from reference TRBV7-9 and TRBJ2-6, the complete variable domain reads DTGVSQNPRHKITKRGQNVTFRCDPISEHNRLYWYRQTLGQGPEFLTYFQNEAQLEKSRLLSDRFSAERPKGSFSTLEIQRTEQGDSAMYLCASSLRGSGANVLTFGAGSRLTVL.

J is TRBJ1-5 and V is TRBV2, with 7 nucleotides matching TRBD1. The V segment lost 5 bases and the J segment 4 bases; nucleotides outside the gene matches: 8. This CDR3 spans 15 amino acids. CDR1 is SNHLY and CDR2 is FYNNEI in the germline V gene. The CDR3 DNA reads as TGTGCCAGCAGTTGGGACAGTTTAGCAAATCAGCCCCAGCATTTT. Protein: CASSWDSLANQPQHF.

The chain combines TRBV23-1 with TRBJ2-2, with D maybe TRBD1 (5 bases). TRBV23-1 is an ORF, and what it does is uncertain. CDR3 length: 15 residues. V lost 8 bases and J 0 bases, leaving 13 bases between the germline ends. CDR3 DNA: TGCGCCAGCCCACCCTGGGGCTCGAACACCGGGGAGCTGTTTTTT. Translated: CASPPWGSNTGELFF.

V gene TRBV29-1 combines with J gene TRBJ2-3, with D possibly matching TRBD1 (6 bases). Germline V gene sequence: CDR1 SQVTM, CDR2 ANQGSEA. V shed 0 bases and J shed 3 bases, with 10 bases lying between them. The CDR3 totals 14 residues. This CDR3 is CSVEDWGRTDTQYF. In nucleotides, the CDR3 is TGCAGCGTTGAAGATTGGGGGCGTACAGATACGCAGTATTTT.

V is TRBV30 and J is TRBJ2-7; 11 bases agree with TRBD2. The junction had 13 bases not matched to a gene; V was cut back by 2 bases and J by 4 bases. This CDR3 is built from 17 residues. Germline CDR1 reads GTSNPN; CDR2 reads SVGIG (reference sequence). The CDR3 is CAWSPTKLAGVSYEQYF. The CDR3 nucleotides are TGTGCCTGGAGTCCCACCAAACTAGCGGGAGTATCTTACGAGCAGTACTTC.

This clone was observed a single time. The rearrangement links TRBV6-1 to TRBJ1-5; D gene unclear. V shed 2 bases and J shed 6 bases, with 8 bases lying between them. CDR1 and CDR2 (germline): MNHNS, SASEGT. The CDR3 loop spans 13 amino acids. The CDR3 spells CASSELEGQPQHF. CDR3 nucleotides: TGTGCCAGCAGTGAATTGGAGGGTCAGCCCCAGCATTTT.

This chain links TRBV6-5 with TRBJ1-5, with D hard to call. Germline CDR1 MNHEY, CDR2 SVGAGI. Trimming pared 1 base from V and 6 bases from J, leaving 7 bases between. CDR3 length: 13 residues. The CDR3 nucleotides read TGTGCCAGCAGTTACTATCGGGGTCAGCCCCAGCATTTT. It encodes CASSYYRGQPQHF.